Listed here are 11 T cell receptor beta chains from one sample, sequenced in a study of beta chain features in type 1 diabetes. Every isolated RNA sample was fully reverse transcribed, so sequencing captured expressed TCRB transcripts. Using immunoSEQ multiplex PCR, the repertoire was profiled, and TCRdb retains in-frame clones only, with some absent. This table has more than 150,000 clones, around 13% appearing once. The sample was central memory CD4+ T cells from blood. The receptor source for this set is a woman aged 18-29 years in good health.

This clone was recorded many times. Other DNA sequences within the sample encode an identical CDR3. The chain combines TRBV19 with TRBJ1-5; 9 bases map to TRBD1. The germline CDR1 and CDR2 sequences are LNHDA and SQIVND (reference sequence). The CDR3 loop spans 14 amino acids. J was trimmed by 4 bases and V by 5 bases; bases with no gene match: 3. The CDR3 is CASSVGQGNQPQHF. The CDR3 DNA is TGTGCCAGTAGTGTGGGACAGGGTAATCAGCCCCAGCATTTT.

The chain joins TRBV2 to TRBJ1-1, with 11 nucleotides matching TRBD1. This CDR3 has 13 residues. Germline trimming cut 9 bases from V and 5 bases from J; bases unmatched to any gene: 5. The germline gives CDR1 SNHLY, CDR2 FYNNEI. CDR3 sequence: CARFRDRGTEAFF. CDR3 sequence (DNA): TGTGCCAGATTCCGGGACAGGGGGACTGAAGCTTTCTTT. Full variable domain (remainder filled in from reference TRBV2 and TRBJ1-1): EPEVTQTPSHQVTQMGQEVILRCVPISNHLYFYWYRQILGQKVEFLVSFYNNEISEKSEIFDDQFSVERPDGSNFTLKIRSTKLEDSAMYFCARFRDRGTEAFFGQGTRLTVV.

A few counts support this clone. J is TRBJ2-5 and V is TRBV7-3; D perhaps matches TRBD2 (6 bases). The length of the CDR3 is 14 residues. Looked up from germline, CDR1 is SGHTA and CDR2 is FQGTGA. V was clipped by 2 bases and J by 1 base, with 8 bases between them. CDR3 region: CASSLAGSQETQYF. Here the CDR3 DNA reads TGTGCCAGCAGCTTAGCGGGGAGCCAAGAGACCCAGTACTTC. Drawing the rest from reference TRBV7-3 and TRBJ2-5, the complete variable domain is GAGVSQTPSNKVTEKGKYVELRCDPISGHTALYWYRQSLGQGPEFLIYFQGTGAADDSGLPNDRFFAVRPEGSVSTLKIQRTERGDSAVYLCASSLAGSQETQYFGPGTRLLVL.

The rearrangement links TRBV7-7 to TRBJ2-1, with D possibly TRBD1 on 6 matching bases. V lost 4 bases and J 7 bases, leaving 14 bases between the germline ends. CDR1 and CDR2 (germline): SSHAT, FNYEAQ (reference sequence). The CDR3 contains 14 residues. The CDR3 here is CASSSTGLENEQFF. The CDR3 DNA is TGTGCCAGCAGCTCCACAGGGTTGGAAAATGAGCAGTTCTTC.

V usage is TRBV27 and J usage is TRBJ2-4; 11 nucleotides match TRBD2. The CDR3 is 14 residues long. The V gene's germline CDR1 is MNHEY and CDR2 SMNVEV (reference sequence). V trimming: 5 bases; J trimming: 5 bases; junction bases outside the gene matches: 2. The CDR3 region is CASSKLAGENIQYF. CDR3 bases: TGTGCCAGCAGTAAACTAGCGGGAGAAAACATTCAGTACTTC.

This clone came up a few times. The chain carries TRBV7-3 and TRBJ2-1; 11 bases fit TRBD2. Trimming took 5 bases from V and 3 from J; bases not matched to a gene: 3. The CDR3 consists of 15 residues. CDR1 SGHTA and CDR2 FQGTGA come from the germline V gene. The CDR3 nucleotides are TGTGCCAGCAGCAGGACTAGCGGGTTCTACAATGAGCAGTTCTTC. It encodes CASSRTSGFYNEQFF.

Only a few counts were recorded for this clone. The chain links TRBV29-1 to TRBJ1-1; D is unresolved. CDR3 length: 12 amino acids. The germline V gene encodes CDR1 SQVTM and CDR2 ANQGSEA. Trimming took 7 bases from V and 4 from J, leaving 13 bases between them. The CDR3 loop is CSAPSESTEAFF. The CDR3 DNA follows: TGCAGCGCCCCAAGCGAGAGCACTGAAGCTTTCTTT.

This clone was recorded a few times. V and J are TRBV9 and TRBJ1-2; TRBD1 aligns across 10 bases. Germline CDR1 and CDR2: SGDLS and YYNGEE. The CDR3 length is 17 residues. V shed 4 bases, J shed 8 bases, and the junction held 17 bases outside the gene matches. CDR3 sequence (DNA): TGTGCCAGCAGCCCCAGGGGGGACAGGGGCGCACGTCTCGGCTACACCTTC. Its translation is CASSPRGDRGARLGYTF.

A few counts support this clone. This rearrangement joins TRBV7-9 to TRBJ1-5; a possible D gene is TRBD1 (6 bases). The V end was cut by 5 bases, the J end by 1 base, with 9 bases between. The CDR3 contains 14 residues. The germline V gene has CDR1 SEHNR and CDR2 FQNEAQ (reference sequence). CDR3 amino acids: CASSEDSSNQPQHF. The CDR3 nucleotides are TGTGCCAGCAGCGAGGACAGCAGCAATCAGCCCCAGCATTTT.

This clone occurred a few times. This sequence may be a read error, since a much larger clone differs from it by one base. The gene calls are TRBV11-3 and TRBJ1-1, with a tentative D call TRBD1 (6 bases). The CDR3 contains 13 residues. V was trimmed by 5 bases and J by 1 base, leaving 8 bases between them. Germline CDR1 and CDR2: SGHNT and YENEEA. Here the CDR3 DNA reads TGTGCCAGCAGCAAACAGGGGAACACTGAAGCTTTCTTT. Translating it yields CASSKQGNTEAFF.

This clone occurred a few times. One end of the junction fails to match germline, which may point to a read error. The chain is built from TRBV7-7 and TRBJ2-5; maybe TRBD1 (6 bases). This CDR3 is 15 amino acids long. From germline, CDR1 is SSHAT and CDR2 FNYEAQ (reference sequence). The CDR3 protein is CASTPSGTPGETQYF. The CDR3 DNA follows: TGTGCTAGCACCCCTTCTGGGACACCGGGTGAGACCCAGTACTTC.